This T cell receptor (beta chain) derives from a study of Ad26.COV2.S vaccination and SARS-CoV-2 variants. General study findings and limits: Reportedly, spike-specific CD8+ and CD4+ T cell responses achieved substantial breadth once vaccination had taken place.

TCRdb keeps only in-frame clones here, not all; method: immunoSEQ multiplex PCR. This sample has around 100,000 clones, with 82% found just once. A note on this clone: The antigen is not known.

The CDR3 has 16 residues. The V gene lost 8 bases and the J gene lost 4 bases, with 21 bases spanning the gap. The germline V gene has CDR1 SGHNT and CDR2 YYREEE (reference sequence). This rearrangement joins TRBV5-4 to TRBJ2-2, with D perhaps TRBD1 (6 bases). The sequence derives from a human donor who had recovered from COVID-19. The sample in question was peripheral blood, obtained after recovery from COVID-19. CDR3 in DNA: TGTGCCAGTTTCATTTTGACAGGAGGCGGCACCGGGGAGCTGTTTTTT. It specifies CASFILTGGGTGELFF.